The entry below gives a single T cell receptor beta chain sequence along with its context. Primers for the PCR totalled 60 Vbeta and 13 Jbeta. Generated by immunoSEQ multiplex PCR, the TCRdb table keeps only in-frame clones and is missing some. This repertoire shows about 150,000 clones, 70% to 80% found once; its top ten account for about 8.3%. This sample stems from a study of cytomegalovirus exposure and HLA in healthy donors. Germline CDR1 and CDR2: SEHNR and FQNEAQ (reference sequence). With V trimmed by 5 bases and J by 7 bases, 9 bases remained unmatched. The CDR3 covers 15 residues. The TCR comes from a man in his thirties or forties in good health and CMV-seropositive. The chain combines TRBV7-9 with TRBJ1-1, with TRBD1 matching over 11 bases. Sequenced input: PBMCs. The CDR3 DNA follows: TGTGCCAGCAGCCCCGGGACAGGGGGGCTTGGTGAAGCTTTCTTT. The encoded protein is CASSPGTGGLGEAFF.